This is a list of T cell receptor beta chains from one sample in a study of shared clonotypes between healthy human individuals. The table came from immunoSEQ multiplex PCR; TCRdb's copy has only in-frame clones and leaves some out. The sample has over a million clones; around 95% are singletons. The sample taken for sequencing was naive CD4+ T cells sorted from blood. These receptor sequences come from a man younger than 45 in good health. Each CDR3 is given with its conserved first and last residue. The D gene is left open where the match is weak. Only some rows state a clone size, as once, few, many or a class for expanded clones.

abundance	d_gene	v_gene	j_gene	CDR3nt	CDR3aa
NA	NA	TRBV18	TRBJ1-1	TGTGCCAGCTCTCCGACGAGGACAGCCGCGAACACTGAAGCTTTCTTT	CASSPTRTAANTEAFF
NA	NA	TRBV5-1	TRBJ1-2	TGCGCCAGCAGCGGAAATAGGGGGGACTATGGCTACACCTTC	CASSGNRGDYGYTF
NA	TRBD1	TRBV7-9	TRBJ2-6	TGTGCCAGCAGCTTACGCGGGACAGGGGGATCAGGGGCCAACGTCCTGACTTTC	CASSLRGTGGSGANVLTF
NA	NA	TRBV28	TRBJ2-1	TGTGCCAGCAGTCTTAGCGATCTAAGCTCCTACAATGAGCAGTTCTTC	CASSLSDLSSYNEQFF
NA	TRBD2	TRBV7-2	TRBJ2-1	TGTGCCAGCAGCTTAGTGATTAGCGGGAGGGCCAATGAGCAGTTCTTC	CASSLVISGRANEQFF
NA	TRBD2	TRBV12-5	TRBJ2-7	TGTGCTAGTGGTTGGGGACTAGCGACTAGCTCCTACGAGCAGTACTTC	CASGWGLATSSYEQYF
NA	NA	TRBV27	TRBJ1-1	TGTGCCAGCAGTTTATCCCGAGCAAGGGAGGGCACTGAAGCTTTCTTT	CASSLSRAREGTEAFF
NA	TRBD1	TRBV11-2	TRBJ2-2	TGTGCCAGCAGCTTAGGACAGGGAACGAACACCGGGGAGCTGTTTTTT	CASSLGQGTNTGELFF
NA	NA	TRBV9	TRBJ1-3	TGTGCCAGCAGCCTAGGTGGTACGGCCTCTGGAAACACCATATATTTT	CASSLGGTASGNTIYF
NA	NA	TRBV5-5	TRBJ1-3	TGTGCCAGCAGCACTGGAAGAGTCTCTGGAAACACCATATATTTT	CASSTGRVSGNTIYF
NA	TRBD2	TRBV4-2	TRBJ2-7	TGTGCCAGCAGCCAATTGCTAGCGGGAGCTCCCTACGAGCAGTACTTC	CASSQLLAGAPYEQYF
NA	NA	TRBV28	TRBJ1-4	TGTGCCAGCGGGCAGAATGAAAAACTGTTTTTT	CASGQNEKLFF
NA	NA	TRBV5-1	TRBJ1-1	TGCGCCAGCAGCTTTGGGTCCATCCAGGGTTTGGCTTTCTTT	CASSFGSIQGLAFF
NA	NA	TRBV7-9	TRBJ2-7	TGTGCCAGCAGCTTCGCCCTGTCGCTTATGCACGAGCAGTACTTC	CASSFALSLMHEQYF
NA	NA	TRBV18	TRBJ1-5	TGTGCCAGCTCACGGGAAGGGGCGCACAATCAGCCCCAGCATTTT	CASSREGAHNQPQHF
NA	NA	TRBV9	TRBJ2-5	TGTGCCAGCAGCGCCGGGTCCCCCGGAGAGACCCAGTACTTC	CASSAGSPGETQYF
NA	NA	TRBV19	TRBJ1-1	TGTGCCAGTCATAAAGTCCAGGGCTTTAGGACTGAAGCTTTCTTT	CASHKVQGFRTEAFF
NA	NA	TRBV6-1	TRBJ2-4	TGTGCCAGCAGTTTCGGGGGGCCGAACATTCAGTACTTC	CASSFGGPNIQYF
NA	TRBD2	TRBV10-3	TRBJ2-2	TGTGCCAGCTCTAGCGGGGGCACCGGGGAGCTGTTTTTT	CASSSGGTGELFF
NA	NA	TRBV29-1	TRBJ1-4	TGCAGCGCTGGGACGATCAATGAAAAACTGTTTTTT	CSAGTINEKLFF
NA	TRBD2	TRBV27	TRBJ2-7	TGTGCCAGCAGTTTCCGGGAGGGCTCCTACGAGCAGTACTTC	CASSFREGSYEQYF
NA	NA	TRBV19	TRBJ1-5	TGTGCCAGTAGTATTTTAGATAGCAATCAGCCCCAGCATTTT	CASSILDSNQPQHF
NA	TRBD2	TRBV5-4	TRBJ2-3	TGTGCCAGCAGCTTGGCGGGACTAGCGGGAGCAGATACGCAGTATTTT	CASSLAGLAGADTQYF
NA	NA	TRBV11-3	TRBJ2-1	TGTGCCAGCAGCTTAGTGGGGGGCACTGAGCAGTTCTTC	CASSLVGGTEQFF
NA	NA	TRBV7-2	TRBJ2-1	TGTGCCAGCAGCTTAGGTAGGCTAGCCTATTACAATGAGCAGTTCTTC	CASSLGRLAYYNEQFF
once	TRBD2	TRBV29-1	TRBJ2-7	TGCAGCGTAGAACGGACTAGCGGGACCGAGCAGTACTTC	CSVERTSGTEQYF
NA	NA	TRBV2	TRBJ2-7	TGTGCCAGCAGTGTGCAGCCCCCACCCTACGAGCAGTACTTC	CASSVQPPPYEQYF
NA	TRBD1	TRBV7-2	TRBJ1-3	TGTGCCAGCAGCTCTATACCACCCGGGACAGGGGGAAACACCATATATTTT	CASSSIPPGTGGNTIYF
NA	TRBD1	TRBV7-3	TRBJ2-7	TGTGCCAGCAGCTTATCCGGGACAGCCCACTACGAGCAGTACTTC	CASSLSGTAHYEQYF
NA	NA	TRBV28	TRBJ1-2	TGTGCCAGCAGTTTCAGAGACTATGGCTACACCTTC	CASSFRDYGYTF
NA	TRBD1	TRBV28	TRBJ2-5	TGTGCCAGCAGTACGGGACAGCAAGAGACCCAGTACTTC	CASSTGQQETQYF
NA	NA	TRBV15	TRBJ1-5	TGTGCCACCAGCCGCCCCAATCAGCCCCAGCATTTT	CATSRPNQPQHF
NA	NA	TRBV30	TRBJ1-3	TGTGCCTGGGACCAAAGGGCAAACACCATATATTTT	CAWDQRANTIYF
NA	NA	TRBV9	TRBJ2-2	TGTGCCAGCAGCGCCCCCCGAGATGTTGGGGGCGGGGAGCTGTTTTTT	CASSAPRDVGGGELFF
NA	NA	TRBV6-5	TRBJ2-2	TGTGCCAGCAGTTATCTGGCCGGGGAGCTGTTTTTT	CASSYLAGELFF
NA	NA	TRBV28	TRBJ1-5	TGTGCCAGCAGTTTAACAGCGAAGCCCCAGCATTTT	CASSLTAKPQHF
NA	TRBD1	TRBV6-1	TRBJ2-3	TGTGCCAGCAGTATATGGACAGGACGCACAGATACGCAGTATTTT	CASSIWTGRTDTQYF
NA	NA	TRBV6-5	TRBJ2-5	TGTGCCAGCAGTTACTCAGGGGAATTGCGCGAGACCCAGTACTTC	CASSYSGELRETQYF
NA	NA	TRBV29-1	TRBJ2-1	TGCAGCGTCAGGAGCGGCCAACGGGGCTTTGAGCAGTTCTTC	CSVRSGQRGFEQFF
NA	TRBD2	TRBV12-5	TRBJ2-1	TGTGCTAGTGGTTTGGGGGAACTAGCGGGATACAATGAGCAGTTCTTC	CASGLGELAGYNEQFF
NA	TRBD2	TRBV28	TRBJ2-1	TGTGCCAGCAGTTTATCGGGAGGGTGGAATGAGCAGTTCTTC	CASSLSGGWNEQFF
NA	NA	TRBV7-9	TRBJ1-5	TGTGCCAGCAGCTTAGAGACAGAAGGGATTGGAGCCCTCTACCAGCCCCAGCATTTT	CASSLETEGIGALYQPQHF
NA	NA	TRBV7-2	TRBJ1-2	TGTGCCAGCAGCTTCCCGGGACGGCTCTATGGCTACACCTTC	CASSFPGRLYGYTF
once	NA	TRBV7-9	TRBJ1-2	TGTGCCAGCAGCTTAGGAGAAACCAGGGTGGGCTACACCTTC	CASSLGETRVGYTF
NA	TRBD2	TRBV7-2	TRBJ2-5	TGTGCCAGCAGCTTGTACCTAGCGGGAGGTCTGCAAGAGACCCAGTACTTC	CASSLYLAGGLQETQYF
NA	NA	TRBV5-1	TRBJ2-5	TGCGCCAGCAGCTTCGGTTCCCAAGAGACCCAGTACTTC	CASSFGSQETQYF
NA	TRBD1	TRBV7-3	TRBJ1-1	TGTGCCAGCAGCAAATTTGGGACAGGGGCCGACACTGAAGCTTTCTTT	CASSKFGTGADTEAFF
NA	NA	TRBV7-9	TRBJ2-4	TGTGCCAGCAGCCCCCGTTACCGGGACGGCAAAAACATTCAGTACTTC	CASSPRYRDGKNIQYF
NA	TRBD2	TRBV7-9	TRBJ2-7	TGTGCCAGCAGCCTAAAGCGGGAGCCCTACGAGCAGTACTTC	CASSLKREPYEQYF
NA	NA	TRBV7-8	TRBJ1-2	TGTGCCAGCAGCCATTATCAGGGGAGAGATGGCTACACCTTC	CASSHYQGRDGYTF
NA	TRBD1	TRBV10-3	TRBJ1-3	TGTGCCATCATCCGGGACAGGGGTCCGGAGGGGGGAAACACCATATATTTT	CAIIRDRGPEGGNTIYF
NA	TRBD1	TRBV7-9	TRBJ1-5	TGTGCCAGCAGCTTGCAGGGGGGTCAGCCCCAGCATTTT	CASSLQGGQPQHF
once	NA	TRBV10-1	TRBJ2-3	TGCGCCAGCAGCCCTCTGCGGGGGCCTAGCACAGATACGCAGTATTTT	CASSPLRGPSTDTQYF
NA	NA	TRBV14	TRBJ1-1	TGTGCCAGCAGCCAAGGTCCGGGAACTGAAGCTTTCTTT	CASSQGPGTEAFF